Shown below are 31 T cell receptor beta chains from a single sample sequenced in a study of T-cell reconstitution after alpha-beta-depleted transplantation in children. Preparing the TCRbeta library involved the use of unique molecular identifiers. A single record per CDR3 protein comes from TCRdb applying MiXCR to the PCR reads. The sample includes around 250,000 distinct CDR3 sequences, roughly a quarter of them seen just once. Sequencing was performed on PBMCs, taken before TCRalphabeta/CD19-depleted stem cell transplant. The receptors here all came from a girl aged 2 to 10 with Fanconi anemia, due to receive a stem cell transplant.

In this sample, this clonotype turned up many times. The V call is TRBV12-3 or TRBV12-4, the J call TRBJ1-5; maybe TRBD1 (5 bases). V was trimmed by 8 bases and J by 4 bases, leaving 9 bases between them. CDR3 length equals 12 residues. Here the CDR3 DNA reads TGTGCCAGCGGGAGGGGAAATCAGCCCCAGCATTTT. This sequence encodes CASGRGNQPQHF.

The rearrangement links TRBV29-1 to TRBJ2-2; tentative D call: TRBD2 (6 bases). From germline, CDR1 is SQVTM and CDR2 ANQGSEA. The germline V and J ends were trimmed by 3 bases and 4 bases, with 12 bases remaining between them. The CDR3 is 14 amino acids. The CDR3 DNA sequence: TGCAGCGTTGAGGGAGGACTATTCACCGGGGAGCTGTTTTTT. It yields the protein CSVEGGLFTGELFF.

This clonotype was picked up many times. The V call is TRBV5-6, the J call TRBJ2-7; D possibly corresponds to TRBD1 (5 bases). The CDR3 spans 12 residues. With 5 bases removed from V and 6 bases from J, the gap between germline ends came to 12 bases. Germline CDR1 SGHDT, CDR2 YYEEEE. The CDR3 sequence is CASRDQGLEQYF. CDR3 nucleotides: TGTGCCAGCAGGGATCAGGGCCTCGAGCAGTACTTC. The whole variable domain, filled in from reference TRBV5-6 and TRBJ2-7, reads DAGVTQSPTHLIKTRGQQVTLRCSPKSGHDTVSWYQQALGQGPQFIFQYYEEEERQRGNFPDRFSGHQFPNYSSELNVNALLLGDSALYLCASRDQGLEQYFGPGTRLTVT.

The chain has TRBV20-1 and TRBJ2-3; weak D call: TRBD2 (5 bases). The germline CDR1 and CDR2 sequences are DFQATT and SNEGSKA (reference sequence). V shed 3 bases and J shed 2 bases, with 9 bases lying between them. The CDR3 covers 13 residues. CDR3 protein: CSASWGDTDTQYF. The CDR3 DNA is TGCAGTGCTAGTTGGGGAGACACAGATACGCAGTATTTT.

The chain employs TRBV7-9 and TRBJ2-1, with D tentatively TRBD1 (6 bases). Trimming cost V 2 bases and J 5 bases, with 10 bases left between them. This CDR3 spans 14 amino acids. CDR1 SEHNR and CDR2 FQNEAQ come from the germline V gene (reference sequence). DNA of the CDR3: TGTGCCAGCAGCTTAAGGGGGTTCGACAATGAGCAGTTCTTC. Protein: CASSLRGFDNEQFF.

The rearrangement links TRBV6-5 to TRBJ2-1; TRBD2 agrees at 12 bases. Germline V gives CDR1 MNHEY, CDR2 SVGAGI. The CDR3 sequence is 17 residues long. Trimming removed 4 bases from V and 6 bases from J; junction bases left unmatched: 10. Written as DNA, the CDR3 is TGTGCCAGCAGTTCTGTAGGACTAGCGGGAAGGGTCAATGAGCAGTTCTTC. Translating gives CASSSVGLAGRVNEQFF.

This clonotype appeared many times. The V call is TRBV29-1, the J call TRBJ2-1; D ambiguous. This CDR3 comprises 10 residues. V lost 6 bases to trimming and J lost 8 bases, with 8 bases between them. The germline CDR1 and CDR2 sequences are SQVTM and ANQGSEA. DNA of the CDR3: TGCAGCGTACGTATGGATGAGCAGTTCTTC. Translating gives CSVRMDEQFF.

The chain links TRBV21-1 to TRBJ2-2; the table's D gene call, TRBD1, was not cross checked with the DNA. TRBV21-1 is tagged as a pseudogene. There are 15 residues in the CDR3. CDR3 residues: CASSKFPEESGELFF. The CDR3 nucleotides read TGTGCCAGCAGCAAATTCCCTGAGGAATCCGGGGAGCTGTTTTTT.

This clonotype was seen many times. The chain links TRBV20-1 to TRBJ1-2; TRBD1 aligns across 8 bases. J was trimmed by 8 bases and V by 6 bases; bases with no gene match: 14. The CDR3 length is 14 residues. Germline CDR1 and CDR2: DFQATT and SNEGSKA (reference sequence). This CDR3 reads CSAPSDRVSRGYTF. In nucleotides, the CDR3 is TGCAGTGCCCCCTCGGACAGGGTCTCGCGGGGCTACACCTTC.

Many counts were recorded for this clonotype. This sequence joins TRBV5-1 and TRBJ2-7; 7 bases agree with TRBD2. J lost 0 bases, V lost 1 base, and 10 bases had no gene match. Germline V gives CDR1 SGHRS, CDR2 YFSETQ. CDR3 length equals 17 residues. CDR3 sequence reads: CASSLWSLAESSYEQYF. CDR3 sequence (DNA): TGCGCCAGCAGCTTGTGGTCTCTAGCGGAAAGCTCCTACGAGCAGTACTTC.

This clonotype was picked up many times. This rearrangement joins TRBV4-2 to TRBJ2-7; D gene uncertain. The V end was cut by 1 base, the J end by 0 bases, with 4 bases between. The CDR3 runs 13 residues. Germline CDR1 is LGHNA and CDR2 is YNFKEQ. In DNA, the CDR3 is TGTGCCAGCAGCCAAGTTCTCTCCTACGAGCAGTACTTC. Protein: CASSQVLSYEQYF.

This sequence joins TRBV6-5 and TRBJ2-7, with a tentative D call TRBD1 (5 bases). This CDR3 comprises 15 residues. CDR1 is MNHEY, CDR2 SVGAGI, per germline. Trimming stripped 4 bases from V and 0 bases from J, with 13 bases between. The CDR3 DNA reads TGTGCCAGCAGTTCCCCACAGGCGATCTCCTACGAGCAGTACTTC. It specifies CASSSPQAISYEQYF.

For this clonotype: A much larger clone sits a single nucleotide away, making a read error possible. The chain joins TRBV29-1 to TRBJ1-2; 7 bases map to TRBD1. Germline-derived CDR1 and CDR2 are SQVTM and ANQGSEA. CDR3 size: 15 residues. The CDR3 nucleotides are TGCAGCGTCGAAGACAGGGTTAAGCGTCCCTATGGCTACACCTTC. Its translation is CSVEDRVKRPYGYTF.

This clonotype was counted only a few times. The gene calls are TRBV5-5 and TRBJ2-5; either TRBD1 or TRBD2 may fit D (6 bases each). Germline-derived CDR1 and CDR2 are SGHKS and YYEKEE (reference sequence). This CDR3 comprises 15 residues. The germline V and J ends were trimmed by 4 bases and 0 bases, with 13 bases remaining between them. CDR3 coding DNA: TGTGCCAGCAGCATGGGCGGGACAAACCAAGAGACCCAGTACTTC. Its translation: CASSMGGTNQETQYF.

In this sample, this clonotype turned up a few times. The J gene is TRBJ2-5, the V gene TRBV7-9; TRBD2 matches 8 bases. V was clipped by 3 bases and J by 4 bases; unmatched bases: 10. CDR1 is SEHNR, CDR2 FQNEAQ, per germline (reference sequence). The CDR3 totals 16 residues. The DNA of the CDR3 is TGTGCCAGCAGCTTGGCCAGCGGGAGTGGAGGAGAGACCCAGTACTTC. It translates to CASSLASGSGGETQYF.

The chain links TRBV6-5 to TRBJ1-1; 7 bases align to TRBD1. V lost 2 bases to trimming and J lost 4 bases; unmatched junction nucleotides: 4. The CDR3 length is 14 residues. Germline CDR1 is MNHEY and CDR2 is SVGAGI. This chain's CDR3 is CASSYPGQVTEAFF. For the CDR3, the DNA is TGTGCCAGCAGTTACCCTGGACAGGTCACTGAAGCTTTCTTT.

This clonotype has a count of ten or more. The CDR3 loop is CSGAQGDNQPQHF. The CDR3 DNA reads as TGCAGCGGTGCACAGGGTGACAATCAGCCCCAGCATTTT. The chain couples TRBV29-1 to TRBJ1-5; possibly TRBD1 for D (6 bases). V was shortened by 7 bases and J by 3 bases, with 13 bases between the two germline ends. CDR1 is SQVTM, CDR2 ANQGSEA, per germline. The CDR3 sequence is 13 residues long.

This clonotype was recorded a few times. The chain carries TRBV7-8 and TRBJ2-5, with no clear D. The CDR3 is made up of 13 amino acids. Trimming shortened V by 2 bases and J by 6 bases, and 10 bases separated the two germline ends. Germline lookup yields CDR1 SGHVS and CDR2 FQNEAQ. For the CDR3, the DNA is TGTGCCAGCAGCTTACGCAGCGTCCAGACCCAGTACTTC. As protein: CASSLRSVQTQYF.

The table lists this clonotype with many counts. This sequence joins TRBV12-3 or TRBV12-4 and TRBJ2-1, with 12 nucleotides matching TRBD2. Losses at the gene ends were 11 bases for V and 6 bases for J; bases not matched to a gene: 5. This CDR3 spans 13 amino acids. The CDR3 sequence: CAATSGGGNEQFF. DNA for the CDR3: TGTGCCGCGACTAGCGGGGGAGGCAATGAGCAGTTCTTC.

As concerns this clonotype: A much larger clone sits a single nucleotide away, making a read error possible. The J gene is TRBJ2-7, the V gene TRBV20-1; 7 bases agree with TRBD1. V lost 0 bases to trimming and J lost 0 bases; unmatched junction nucleotides: 8. This CDR3 has 16 residues. The germline gives CDR1 DFQATT, CDR2 SNEGSKA (reference sequence). The CDR3 region has the DNA TGCAGTGCTAGAGAGCAGAAGACAGGGAGCTCCTACGAGCAGTACTTC. It is translated as CSAREQKTGSSYEQYF.

This clonotype was found many times. The genes are TRBV12-3 or TRBV12-4 and TRBJ2-7; a possible D gene is TRBD2 (6 bases). The V and J ends lost 5 bases and 2 bases respectively, with 16 bases between them. This CDR3 has 15 residues. The CDR3 loop reads CASSEFPGLTYEQYF. Written as DNA, the CDR3 is TGTGCCAGCAGTGAATTTCCGGGACTTACCTACGAGCAGTACTTC.

This chain joins TRBV7-6 and TRBJ2-7; 8 positions match TRBD1. The V segment lost 5 bases and the J segment 5 bases; nucleotides outside the gene matches: 8. This CDR3 is built from 14 residues. Germline loops: CDR1 SGHVS, CDR2 FNYEAQ. CDR3 in DNA: TGTGCCAGCAGCCTCTCGGGACAGGTCCACGAGCAGTACTTC. Translation: CASSLSGQVHEQYF. Using reference TRBV7-6 and TRBJ2-7 for the parts outside the CDR3, the full variable domain is GAGVSQSPRYKVTKRGQDVALRCDPISGHVSLYWYRQALGQGPEFLTYFNYEAQQDKSGLPNDRFSAERPEGSISTLTIQRTEQRDSAMYRCASSLSGQVHEQYFGPGTRLTVT.

This clonotype came up a few times. The chain carries TRBV29-1 and TRBJ1-3; D may be TRBD1 (6 bases). The V gene lost 4 bases and the J gene lost 4 bases, with 8 bases spanning the gap. The V gene's germline CDR1 is SQVTM and CDR2 ANQGSEA. CDR3 length equals 12 residues. The CDR3 nucleotides read TGCAGCGTTGTCAGGGGAGGAAACACCATATATTTT. It encodes CSVVRGGNTIYF.

The gene calls are TRBV5-1 and TRBJ2-3; D may correspond to TRBD1 or TRBD2 (6 bases each). Trimming took 0 bases from V and 1 from J, leaving 12 bases between them. Germline loops: CDR1 SGHRS, CDR2 YFSETQ. This CDR3 spans 16 amino acids. The CDR3 spells CASSLAGGGGTDTQYF. The CDR3 region has the DNA TGCGCCAGCAGCTTGGCCGGGGGCGGGGGCACAGATACGCAGTATTTT.

This chain uses TRBV20-1 with TRBJ2-5; 7 positions match TRBD1. J gave up 5 bases and V 3 bases, and 3 bases lay outside the gene matches. The CDR3 extends over 12 amino acids. Germline V lookup: CDR1 DFQATT, CDR2 SNEGSKA (reference sequence). The chain's CDR3 is CSASTGVETQYF. As DNA, the CDR3 is TGCAGTGCTAGTACAGGGGTGGAGACCCAGTACTTC.

The V gene is TRBV20-1, the J gene TRBJ2-5; 10 bases are shared with TRBD2. Germline V lookup: CDR1 DFQATT, CDR2 SNEGSKA (reference sequence). The V segment lost 6 bases and the J segment 4 bases; nucleotides outside the gene matches: 11. The CDR3 is 15 amino acids. This CDR3 is CSAGPSGGAGETQYF. CDR3 bases: TGCAGTGCCGGCCCGAGCGGGGGGGCCGGAGAGACCCAGTACTTC.

This clonotype turned up a few times. V is TRBV6-5 and J is TRBJ2-7; 9 bases line up with TRBD2. There are 16 residues in the CDR3. Unmatched junction bases numbered 9, after V lost 5 bases and J lost 1 base. CDR1 MNHEY and CDR2 SVGAGI come from the germline V gene. The CDR3 coding sequence is TGTGCCAGCAGTACTGCTAGCGGGGCTATTTCCTACGAGCAGTACTTC. This codes for CASSTASGAISYEQYF.

This clonotype has a handful of counts. This chain joins TRBV11-2 and TRBJ2-3; D unclear. This CDR3 contains 19 residues. The germline V gene encodes CDR1 SGHAT and CDR2 FQNNGV. Trimming shortened V by 6 bases and J by 0 bases, and 25 bases separated the two germline ends. The CDR3 loop reads CASRSPADQLPRSTDTQYF. As DNA, the CDR3 is TGTGCCAGCAGATCACCCGCAGACCAACTCCCCCGAAGCACAGATACGCAGTATTTT.

This clonotype has at least ten counts. This chain links TRBV7-6 with TRBJ2-7; a possible D gene is TRBD1 (6 bases). Trimming took off 5 bases at V and 0 bases at J, with 11 bases between the two ends. Germline V lookup: CDR1 SGHVS, CDR2 FNYEAQ. CDR3 length equals 14 residues. CDR3 coding DNA: TGTGCCAGCAGCCCGGGACATAACTCCTACGAGCAGTACTTC. Translated, it gives CASSPGHNSYEQYF.

This clonotype has a count of ten or more. The chain combines TRBV9 with TRBJ2-7; possible D gene TRBD1, 6 bases. CDR1 and CDR2 (germline): SGDLS, YYNGEE. V lost 4 bases and J lost 6, with 11 bases in between. CDR3 length equals 12 residues. CDR3 amino acids: CASSQQGTEQYF. In DNA form, the CDR3 reads TGTGCCAGCAGCCAACAGGGAACCGAGCAGTACTTC.

This clonotype has at least ten counts. The chain is built from TRBV29-1 and TRBJ2-6; tentatively, D is TRBD2 (6 bases). Germline lookup yields CDR1 SQVTM and CDR2 ANQGSEA. V lost 4 bases, J lost 0 bases, and 13 bases lay in between. The CDR3 totals 16 residues. The CDR3 protein is CSVGGDTSSGANVLTF. In nucleotides, the CDR3 is TGCAGCGTTGGGGGGGATACGAGCTCTGGGGCCAACGTCCTGACTTTC.